These 23 T cell receptor beta chains share one sample of origin, sequenced in a study of cytomegalovirus exposure and HLA in healthy donors. The PCR used 60 Vbeta and 13 Jbeta primers. Some clones are missing from TCRdb's copy, which holds only in-frame ones; the method was immunoSEQ multiplex PCR. In the table there are roughly 220,000 clones, roughly 68% of which are singletons. Sequenced: PBMCs. Source of these receptors: a man aged 35 to 55 in good health and CMV-seropositive.

The gene calls are TRBV6-5 and TRBJ2-1; D is perhaps TRBD2 (6 bases). V dropped 6 bases and J dropped 10 bases, with 13 bases sitting between them. The length of the CDR3 is 12 residues. The germline gives CDR1 MNHEY, CDR2 SVGAGI. The CDR3 loop reads CASRAGHGEQFF. The CDR3 DNA reads as TGTGCCAGCAGGGCGGGGCATGGAGAGCAGTTCTTC.

This chain links TRBV2 with TRBJ1-6; TRBD1 agrees at 7 bases. The CDR3 has 15 amino acids. In germline, CDR1 is SNHLY, CDR2 FYNNEI. After removal of 9 bases from V and 7 bases from J, the junction contained 12 bases not matched to a gene. CDR3 bases: TGTGCCAGAGCTCCCGCGGGACAGTTCAATTCACCCCTCCACTTT. This gives the protein CARAPAGQFNSPLHF.

This clone was counted only a few times. The chain has TRBV2 and TRBJ2-5; D is unclear. The CDR3 has 13 residues. Germline lookup yields CDR1 SNHLY and CDR2 FYNNEI. V was shortened by 5 bases and J by 1 base, with 8 bases between the two germline ends. The CDR3 DNA sequence: TGTGCCAGCAGTAATTCAGTCCAAGAGACCCAGTACTTC. Translated: CASSNSVQETQYF.

The J gene is TRBJ1-1, the V gene TRBV6-6; 7 positions match TRBD1. The CDR3 loop spans 13 amino acids. Losses at the gene ends were 7 bases for V and 2 bases for J; bases not matched to a gene: 4. CDR1 is MNHNY, CDR2 SVGAGI, per germline (reference sequence). Written as DNA, the CDR3 is TGTGCCAGCAAGAACAGGGGAAACACTGAAGCTTTCTTT. It encodes CASKNRGNTEAFF.

A word on this clone: Relative to the germline gene, one junction end is altered; a read error may explain this. The chain links TRBV7-9 to TRBJ1-4; 11 bases are shared with TRBD1. Looked up from germline, CDR1 is SEHNR and CDR2 is FQNEAQ (reference sequence). This CDR3 comprises 19 residues. CDR3 residues: CSSSLGDRGSIWANEKLFF. The CDR3 region has the DNA TGTTCCAGCAGCTTAGGGGACAGGGGGTCGATTTGGGCTAATGAAAAACTGTTTTTT.

The V call is TRBV14, the J call TRBJ1-5; unclear D gene. This CDR3 contains 14 residues. With 1 base removed from V and 4 bases from J, the gap between germline ends came to 8 bases. Germline loops: CDR1 SGHDN, CDR2 FVKESK. The CDR3 DNA sequence: TGTGCCAGCAGCCAAGGGGGAGGTAATCAGCCCCAGCATTTT. Translating gives CASSQGGGNQPQHF.

The CDR3 nucleotides read TGTGCCAGCAGCCTCCAGACTAGCCGACAAGAGACCCAGTACTTC. This codes for CASSLQTSRQETQYF. The chain links TRBV5-4 to TRBJ2-5, with 7 bases fitting TRBD2. Trimming cost V 4 bases and J 2 bases; bases outside gene matches: 8. This CDR3 region has 15 residues. Germline CDR1 SGHNT, CDR2 YYREEE (reference sequence). Supplemented by reference TRBV5-4 and TRBJ2-5, the full variable domain reads ETGVTQSPTHLIKTRGQQVTLRCSSQSGHNTVSWYQQALGQGPQFIFQYYREEENGRGNFPPRFSGLQFPNYSSELNVNALELDDSALYLCASSLQTSRQETQYFGPGTRLLVL.

The genes are TRBV5-1 and TRBJ2-7; D is perhaps TRBD2 (6 bases). Germline V gene data show CDR1 as SGHRS and CDR2 as YFSETQ. V was cut by 3 bases and J by 6 bases, with 16 bases left in between. The CDR3 contains 14 residues. The CDR3: CASSSTAGRLEQYF. The CDR3 DNA follows: TGCGCCAGCAGCTCGACGGCAGGGAGGCTCGAGCAGTACTTC.

V and J are TRBV6-6 and TRBJ1-4; D may be TRBD1 (5 bases). This CDR3 spans 13 amino acids. V dropped 2 bases and J dropped 5 bases, with 6 bases sitting between them. CDR1 is MNHNY, CDR2 SVGAGI, per germline (reference sequence). The CDR3 region has the DNA TGTGCCAGCAGTTACAGGGGAAATGAAAAACTGTTTTTT. Its protein is CASSYRGNEKLFF.

This clone was observed a handful of times. The V and J genes are TRBV5-1 and TRBJ2-7, with TRBD1 matching over 9 bases. The CDR3 is 14 amino acids. The ends lost 5 bases at V and 1 base at J; junction bases unmatched: 4. CDR1 SGHRS and CDR2 YFSETQ come from the germline V gene. CDR3 sequence (DNA): TGCGCCAGCAGAGCCGGACAGGGGTCCTACGAGCAGTACTTC. It is translated as CASRAGQGSYEQYF.

J is TRBJ2-5 and V is TRBV7-9, with a possible D match to TRBD1 (6 bases). Judging by the DNA end, TRBJ2-7 fits better; the J call may be wrong. The CDR3 runs to 15 residues. Germline V gene lookup returns CDR1 SEHNR and CDR2 FQNEAQ (reference sequence). The CDR3 region is CASSFLTGTAYEQYF. The CDR3, as DNA: TGTGCCAGCAGCTTCTTAACAGGGACCGCCTACGAGCAGTACTTC.

The CDR3 coding sequence is TGTGCCAGCAGCTTAGGGGTTGAGGACACTGAAGCTTTCTTT. Translation gives CASSLGVEDTEAFF. V and J are TRBV11-2 and TRBJ1-1; D call uncertain. This CDR3 spans 14 amino acids. V gave up 1 base and J gave up 3 bases, with 9 bases separating them. The V gene's germline CDR1 is SGHAT and CDR2 FQNNGV.

The rearrangement links TRBV6-5 to TRBJ1-2; TRBD1 might be the D (5 bases). The germline V and J ends were trimmed by 5 bases and 5 bases, with 12 bases remaining between them. The CDR3 contains 13 residues. CDR1 MNHEY and CDR2 SVGAGI come from the germline V gene. For the CDR3, the DNA is TGTGCCAGCAGTGGGGCCAGGGTGTATGGCTACACCTTC. Protein sequence: CASSGARVYGYTF.

In its sample, this clone was seen a few times. The rearrangement uses TRBV6-1 and TRBJ2-7; D gene uncertain. V dropped 1 base and J dropped 2 bases, with 9 bases sitting between them. Germline V gives CDR1 MNHNS, CDR2 SASEGT. The CDR3 has 14 amino acids. CDR3 residues: CASSEGLEAYEQYF. The CDR3, as DNA: TGTGCCAGCAGTGAAGGCCTCGAGGCCTACGAGCAGTACTTC.

CDR3 in DNA: TGTGCCAGCAGGATTAGCGGGGGGGCCGTGGAGACCCAGTACTTC. Translating it yields CASRISGGAVETQYF. The gene calls are TRBV6-1 and TRBJ2-5; 11 positions agree with TRBD2. There are 15 residues in the CDR3. Germline-derived CDR1 and CDR2 are MNHNS and SASEGT. After removal of 6 bases from V and 5 bases from J, the junction contained 8 bases not matched to a gene.

The chain uses TRBV6-5 and TRBJ2-7, with TRBD1 matching 9 bases. The CDR3 consists of 15 residues. The V gene's germline CDR1 is MNHEY and CDR2 SVGAGI. J was trimmed by 2 bases and V by 6 bases; bases with no gene match: 8. CDR3 residues: CASRTGTGLAYEQYF. CDR3 bases: TGTGCCAGCAGAACAGGGACAGGGCTGGCCTACGAGCAGTACTTC.

The chain links TRBV7-2 to TRBJ1-3, with 9 bases matching TRBD1. The V gene end was trimmed by 4 bases and the J gene end by 2 bases; junction bases not matched to a gene: 12. The germline gives CDR1 SGHTA, CDR2 FQGNSA. The CDR3 length is 18 residues. The CDR3 loop reads CASSSPWGQGAAGNTIYF. The CDR3 nucleotides are TGTGCCAGCAGCTCGCCCTGGGGACAGGGAGCTGCTGGAAACACCATATATTTT.

CDR3 sequence reads: CASRASGVGEQYF. The CDR3 DNA reads as TGTGCCAGCAGAGCTAGCGGGGTAGGGGAGCAGTACTTC. This chain uses TRBV7-2 with TRBJ2-7; TRBD2 matches at 9 bases. Germline-derived CDR1 and CDR2 are SGHTA and FQGNSA. The V gene end was trimmed by 6 bases and the J gene end by 7 bases; junction bases not matched to a gene: 7. CDR3 length equals 13 residues.

The chain joins TRBV4-1 to TRBJ2-1; TRBD1 matches at 8 bases. Trimming cost V 4 bases and J 5 bases; bases outside gene matches: 4. CDR1 MGHRA and CDR2 YSYEKL come from the germline V gene. CDR3 length equals 14 residues. DNA of the CDR3: TGCGCCAGCAGCCCCCGGGACAGGCACAATGAGCAGTTCTTC. It specifies CASSPRDRHNEQFF.

In its sample, this clone was seen a few times. The chain carries TRBV28 and TRBJ2-3; 8 bases align to TRBD1. V lost 6 bases, J lost 4 bases, and 12 bases stayed unmatched. Germline CDR1 is MDHEN and CDR2 is SYDVKM. The CDR3 is 16 amino acids. CDR3: CASRNLEGTGPDTQYF. The CDR3 DNA reads as TGTGCCAGCAGGAATCTCGAGGGGACAGGCCCAGATACGCAGTATTTT. Drawing the rest from reference TRBV28 and TRBJ2-3, the complete variable domain is DVKVTQSSRYLVKRTGEKVFLECVQDMDHENMFWYRQDPGLGLRLIYFSYDVKMKEKGDIPEGYSVSREKKERFSLILESASTNQTSMYLCASRNLEGTGPDTQYFGPGTRLTVL.

The gene calls are TRBV7-2 and TRBJ2-7; D remains ambiguous. Trimming left V 3 bases short and J 3 bases short, with 6 bases between. This CDR3 spans 12 amino acids. Germline V gives CDR1 SGHTA, CDR2 FQGNSA. This CDR3 reads CASSFNSYEQYF. The CDR3 DNA sequence: TGTGCCAGCAGCTTCAACAGCTACGAGCAGTACTTC.

The chain is built from TRBV5-4 and TRBJ2-3, with 10 positions matching TRBD2. V lost 4 bases to trimming and J lost 0 bases; unmatched junction nucleotides: 5. This CDR3 has 16 residues. Germline V CDR1 and CDR2: SGHNT, YYREEE (reference sequence). The CDR3 spells CASSPSGGASTDTQYF. CDR3 nucleotides: TGTGCCAGCAGCCCTAGCGGGGGTGCTAGCACAGATACGCAGTATTTT. Full variable domain (missing parts from reference TRBV5-4 and TRBJ2-3): ETGVTQSPTHLIKTRGQQVTLRCSSQSGHNTVSWYQQALGQGPQFIFQYYREEENGRGNFPPRFSGLQFPNYSSELNVNALELDDSALYLCASSPSGGASTDTQYFGPGTRLTVL.

The chain recombines TRBV29-1 with TRBJ2-5; D perhaps matches TRBD2 (6 bases). The germline V gene has CDR1 SQVTM and CDR2 ANQGSEA. CDR3 length: 15 amino acids. The V and J ends lost 5 bases and 4 bases respectively, with 20 bases between them. CDR3 amino acids: CSVRGKENRGETQYF. CDR3 DNA: TGCAGCGTTCGGGGGAAGGAGAATCGAGGAGAGACCCAGTACTTC.